This T cell receptor (beta chain) was recorded in a study of control samples from healthy donors and cancer patients. Profiled with immunoSEQ multiplex PCR; TCRdb holds only in-frame clones, not every one. The sample contains 95,000 to 150,000 clones, around 89% of which appear only once. Germline CDR1 is MNHNS and CDR2 is SASEGT. With 2 bases removed from V and 2 bases from J, the gap between germline ends came to 13 bases. The CDR3 length is 15 residues. Specimen: blood. The gene calls are TRBV6-1 and TRBJ2-7, with D possibly TRBD1 on 6 matching bases. The sequence was collected from a man aged 35 to 55 in good health. CDR3 sequence reads: CASSESQGWAYEQYF. The CDR3 DNA follows: TGTGCCAGCAGTGAATCTCAGGGGTGGGCCTACGAGCAGTACTTC.